This entry lists 7 T cell receptor beta chains sequenced from one sample in a study of T cell repertoires in aging, cancer and after chemotherapy. Rearranged V-D-J TRB sequences were amplified with a mixed TRB-A/B primer pool. TCRdb recomputed calls from the multiplex PCR reads with MiXCR, one row per CDR3 protein. The data show several hundred distinct CDR3 sequences, with under 35% seen just once and about 29% held by the top ten. The template was genomic DNA from peripheral blood, not RNA. Sequenced input: blood. These receptors all come from a human donor with a solid tumor.

A note on this clonotype: Sequence at one end of the junction differs from germline and may be a read error. The chain couples TRBV4-3 to TRBJ2-1; 10 nucleotides match TRBD2. CDR1 and CDR2 from the germline V gene are LGHNA and YSLEER. The CDR3 runs to 15 residues. CDR3 amino acids: CSSSPGTSDYNEQFF. The CDR3 DNA reads as TGCTCCAGCAGCCCTGGGACTAGCGACTACAATGAGCAGTTCTTC.

The chain has TRBV5-5 and TRBJ1-5; D remains unclear. Germline V CDR1 and CDR2: SGHKS, YYEKEE (reference sequence). This CDR3 contains 15 residues. Trimming removed 2 bases from V and 3 bases from J, with 12 bases in between. This chain's CDR3 is CASSFAQSTNQPQHF. Written as DNA, the CDR3 is TGTGCCAGCAGCTTCGCTCAGAGCACCAATCAGCCCCAGCATTTT.

About this clonotype: This may be a read error: a much more frequent sequence differs by one nucleotide. The chain is built from TRBV6-4 and TRBJ2-3; weak D call: TRBD1 (6 bases). Trimming removed 3 bases from V and 1 base from J, with 14 bases in between. The CDR3 extends over 16 amino acids. In germline, CDR1 is MRHNA, CDR2 SNTAGT. This CDR3 reads CASSEQGVGGTDTQYF. CDR3 bases: TGTGCCAGCAGTGAACAGGGTGTAGGCGGCACAGATACGCAGTATTTT.

The rearrangement links TRBV12-3 or TRBV12-4 to TRBJ2-3; 7 bases map to TRBD2. Germline trimming cut 3 bases from V and 6 bases from J; bases unmatched to any gene: 9. The CDR3 runs 15 residues. CDR3 DNA sequence: TGTGCCAGCAGTTTCAGGGTGGGAGGGGTCGATACGCAGTATTTT. Translation gives CASSFRVGGVDTQYF.

The chain combines TRBV5-1 with TRBJ1-1; D is ambiguous. CDR1 and CDR2 (germline): SGHRS, YFSETQ. The CDR3 runs to 16 residues. V lost 0 bases and J 0 bases, leaving 12 bases between the germline ends. The CDR3 loop is CASSLAGGQVNTEAFF. The DNA of the CDR3 is TGCGCCAGCAGCTTGGCCGGTGGGCAGGTGAACACTGAAGCTTTCTTT.

A few counts support this clonotype. J is TRBJ1-5 and V is TRBV19, with D possibly TRBD1 on 5 matching bases. V gave up 1 base and J gave up 4 bases, with 14 bases separating them. The CDR3 is 16 amino acids. The germline CDR1 and CDR2 sequences are LNHDA and SQIVND (reference sequence). CDR3: CASSIGSRVGNQPQHF. The CDR3 nucleotides read TGTGCCAGTAGTATAGGGTCCAGGGTCGGAAATCAGCCCCAGCATTTT.

The chain links TRBV19 to TRBJ1-2, with D possibly matching TRBD1 (6 bases). The germline V gene encodes CDR1 LNHDA and CDR2 SQIVND (reference sequence). Trimming stripped 4 bases from V and 2 bases from J, with 17 bases between. The CDR3 contains 16 residues. CDR3 sequence reads: CASSNLGGLSNYGYTF. As DNA, the CDR3 is TGTGCCAGTAGTAATCTTGGGGGGCTTTCAAACTATGGCTACACCTTC.